This note documents a single T cell receptor (beta chain) sequence. This sample was included in a study of T cell changes during pregnancy in multiple sclerosis. Method: immunoSEQ multiplex PCR; TCRdb's copy keeps in-frame clones and lacks some. The data hold some 57,000 clones, with about 89% observed a single time. The CDR3 sequence is 12 residues long. V dropped 0 bases and J dropped 8 bases, with 6 bases sitting between them. Germline V gene data show CDR1 as SGDLS and CDR2 as YYNGEE. The sequencing used CD4+ T cells from peripheral blood mononuclear cells, collected in the first trimester of pregnancy. This sequence joins TRBV9 and TRBJ1-3; D gene uncertain. The source of this sequence is a female donor with multiple sclerosis, enrolled in a pregnancy study. The CDR3 loop is CASSVELDTIYF. The CDR3 DNA reads as TGTGCCAGCAGCGTAGAACTGGACACCATATATTTT.